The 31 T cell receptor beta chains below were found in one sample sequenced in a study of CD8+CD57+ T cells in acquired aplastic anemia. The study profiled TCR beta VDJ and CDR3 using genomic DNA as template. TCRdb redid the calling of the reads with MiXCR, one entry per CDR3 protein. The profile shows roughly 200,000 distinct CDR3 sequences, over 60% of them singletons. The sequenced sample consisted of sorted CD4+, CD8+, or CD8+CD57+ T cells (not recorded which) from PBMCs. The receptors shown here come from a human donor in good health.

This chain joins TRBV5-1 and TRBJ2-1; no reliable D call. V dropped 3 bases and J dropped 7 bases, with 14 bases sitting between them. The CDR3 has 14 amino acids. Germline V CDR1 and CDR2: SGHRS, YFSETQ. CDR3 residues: CASSYEPGRNEQFF. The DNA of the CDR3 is TGCGCCAGCAGCTACGAACCCGGACGGAATGAGCAGTTCTTC.

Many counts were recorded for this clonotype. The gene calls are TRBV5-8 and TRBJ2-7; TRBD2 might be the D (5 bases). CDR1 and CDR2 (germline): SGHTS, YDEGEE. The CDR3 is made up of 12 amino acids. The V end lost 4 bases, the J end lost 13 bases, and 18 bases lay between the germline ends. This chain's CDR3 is CASSPDGVRIYF. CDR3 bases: TGTGCCAGCAGCCCGGACGGGGTTCGGATCTACTTC.

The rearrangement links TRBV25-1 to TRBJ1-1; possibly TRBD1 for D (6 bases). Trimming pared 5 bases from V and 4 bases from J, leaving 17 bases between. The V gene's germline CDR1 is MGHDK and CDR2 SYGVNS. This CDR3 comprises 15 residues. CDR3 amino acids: CASSKGTGAGTEAFF. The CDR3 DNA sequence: TGTGCCAGCAGTAAAGGGACGGGGGCCGGCACTGAAGCTTTCTTT.

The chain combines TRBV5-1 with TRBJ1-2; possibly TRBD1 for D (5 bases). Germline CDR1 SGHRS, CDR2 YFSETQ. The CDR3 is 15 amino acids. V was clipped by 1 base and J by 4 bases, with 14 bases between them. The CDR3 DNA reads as TGCGCCAGCAGCTTGATTGGGGAGGGGCTCTATGGCTACACCTTC. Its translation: CASSLIGEGLYGYTF.

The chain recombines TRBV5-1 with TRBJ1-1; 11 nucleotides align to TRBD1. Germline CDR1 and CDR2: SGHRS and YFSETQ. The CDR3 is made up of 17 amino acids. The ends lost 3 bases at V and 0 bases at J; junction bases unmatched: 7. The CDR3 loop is CASSSGQGAWMNTEAFF. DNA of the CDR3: TGCGCCAGCAGCTCCGGACAGGGGGCGTGGATGAACACTGAAGCTTTCTTT.

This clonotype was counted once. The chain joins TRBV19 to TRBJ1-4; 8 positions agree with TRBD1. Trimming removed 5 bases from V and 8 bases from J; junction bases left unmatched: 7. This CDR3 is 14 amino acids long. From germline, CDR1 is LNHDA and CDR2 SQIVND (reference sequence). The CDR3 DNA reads TGTGCCAGTAGTCCGACAGGGGTTCAGGAAAAACTGTTTTTT. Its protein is CASSPTGVQEKLFF.

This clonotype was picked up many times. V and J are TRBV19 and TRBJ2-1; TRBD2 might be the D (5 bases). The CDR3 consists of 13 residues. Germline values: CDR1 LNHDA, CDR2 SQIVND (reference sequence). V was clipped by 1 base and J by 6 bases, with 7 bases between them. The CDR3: CASSIGEGNEQFF. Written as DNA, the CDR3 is TGTGCCAGTAGTATAGGTGAGGGCAATGAGCAGTTCTTC.

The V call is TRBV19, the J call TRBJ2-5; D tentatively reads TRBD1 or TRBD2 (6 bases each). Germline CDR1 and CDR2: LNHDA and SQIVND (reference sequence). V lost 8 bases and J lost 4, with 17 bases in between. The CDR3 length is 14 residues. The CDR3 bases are TGTGCCAGTGCCCCTGGGGGGCGCCGAGAGACCCAGTACTTC. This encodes CASAPGGRRETQYF.

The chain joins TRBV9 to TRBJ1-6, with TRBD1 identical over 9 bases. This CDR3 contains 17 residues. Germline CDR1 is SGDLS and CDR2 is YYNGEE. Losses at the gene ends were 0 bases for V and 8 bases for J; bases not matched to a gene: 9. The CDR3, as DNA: TGTGCCAGCAGCGTAGGGCCGGGACAGGGCGGTTATTCACCCCTCCACTTT. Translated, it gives CASSVGPGQGGYSPLHF.

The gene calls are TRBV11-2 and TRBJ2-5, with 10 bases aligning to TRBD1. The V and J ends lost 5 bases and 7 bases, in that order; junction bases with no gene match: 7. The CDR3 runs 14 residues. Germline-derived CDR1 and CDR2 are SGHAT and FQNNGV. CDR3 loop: CASSLGTGEGTQYF. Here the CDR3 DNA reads TGTGCCAGCAGCCTAGGGACAGGGGAGGGGACCCAGTACTTC.

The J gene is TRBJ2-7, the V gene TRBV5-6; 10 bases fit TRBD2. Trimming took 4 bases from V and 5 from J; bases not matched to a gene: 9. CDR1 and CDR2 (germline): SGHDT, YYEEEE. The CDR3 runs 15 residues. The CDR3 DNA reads TGTGCCAGCAGCCGTAGCGGGAGGACCCTCAACGAGCAGTACTTC. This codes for CASSRSGRTLNEQYF.

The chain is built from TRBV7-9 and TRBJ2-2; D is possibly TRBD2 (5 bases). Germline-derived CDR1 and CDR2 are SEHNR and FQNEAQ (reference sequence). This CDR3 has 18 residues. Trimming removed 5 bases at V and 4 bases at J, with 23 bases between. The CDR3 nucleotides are TGTGCCAGCAGCCCCACGGAGGCCATCGTAAGATCCACCGGGGAGCTGTTTTTT. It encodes CASSPTEAIVRSTGELFF.

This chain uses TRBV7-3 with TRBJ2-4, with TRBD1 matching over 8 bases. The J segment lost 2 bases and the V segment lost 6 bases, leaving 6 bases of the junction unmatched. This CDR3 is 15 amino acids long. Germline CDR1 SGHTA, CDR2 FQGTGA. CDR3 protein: CASREGQGPKNIQYF. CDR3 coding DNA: TGTGCCAGCAGGGAAGGACAGGGACCCAAAAACATTCAGTACTTC. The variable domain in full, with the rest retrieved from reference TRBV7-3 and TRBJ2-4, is GAGVSQTPSNKVTEKGKYVELRCDPISGHTALYWYRQSLGQGPEFLIYFQGTGAADDSGLPNDRFFAVRPEGSVSTLKIQRTERGDSAVYLCASREGQGPKNIQYFGAGTRLSVL.

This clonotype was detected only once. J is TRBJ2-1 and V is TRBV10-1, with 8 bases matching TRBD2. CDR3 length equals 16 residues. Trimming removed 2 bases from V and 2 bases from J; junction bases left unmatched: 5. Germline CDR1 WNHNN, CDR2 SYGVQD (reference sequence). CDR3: CASSEGLAPTYNEQFF. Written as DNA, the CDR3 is TGCGCCAGCAGTGAGGGACTAGCCCCTACCTACAATGAGCAGTTCTTC.

The CDR3 is CSASPPSMNTEAFF. The CDR3 DNA follows: TGCAGTGCTAGCCCCCCTTCCATGAACACTGAAGCTTTCTTT. The chain recombines TRBV20-1 with TRBJ1-1; D uncertain. This CDR3 is 14 amino acids long. The germline CDR1 and CDR2 sequences are DFQATT and SNEGSKA (reference sequence). Deletions cut 3 bases from V and 0 bases from J, with 11 bases between.

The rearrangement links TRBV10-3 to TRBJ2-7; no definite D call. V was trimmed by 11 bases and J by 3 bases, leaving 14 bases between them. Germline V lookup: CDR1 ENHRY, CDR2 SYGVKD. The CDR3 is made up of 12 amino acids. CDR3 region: CASGSRSYEQYF. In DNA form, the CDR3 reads TGTGCCTCCGGGTCTAGGAGCTACGAGCAGTACTTC.

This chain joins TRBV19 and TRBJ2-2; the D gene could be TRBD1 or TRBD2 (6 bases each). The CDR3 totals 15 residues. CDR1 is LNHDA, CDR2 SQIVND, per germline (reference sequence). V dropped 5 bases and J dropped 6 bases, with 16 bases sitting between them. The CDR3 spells CASSSRGGHPGELFF. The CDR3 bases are TGTGCCAGTAGTTCGCGAGGGGGGCATCCCGGGGAGCTGTTTTTT.

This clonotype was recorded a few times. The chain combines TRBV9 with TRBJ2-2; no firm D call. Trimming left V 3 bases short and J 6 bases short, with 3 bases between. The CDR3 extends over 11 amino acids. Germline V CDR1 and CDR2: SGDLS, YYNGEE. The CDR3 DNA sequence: TGTGCCAGCAGCGCGTCCGGGGAGCTGTTTTTT. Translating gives CASSASGELFF.

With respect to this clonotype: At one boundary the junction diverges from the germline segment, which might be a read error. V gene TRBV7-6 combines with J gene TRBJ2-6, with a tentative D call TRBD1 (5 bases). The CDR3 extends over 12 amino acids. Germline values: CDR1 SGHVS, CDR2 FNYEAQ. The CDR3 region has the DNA TGTGCCAGCAGCTTAGATCAGGGCACTGAAGCTTTC. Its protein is CASSLDQGTEAF.

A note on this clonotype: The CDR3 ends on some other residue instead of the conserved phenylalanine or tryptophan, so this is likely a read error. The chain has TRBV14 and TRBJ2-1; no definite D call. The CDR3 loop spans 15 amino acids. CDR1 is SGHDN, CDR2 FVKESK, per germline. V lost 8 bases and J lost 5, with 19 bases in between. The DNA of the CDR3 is TGTGCCAGCTCACCCTCAAATACTACCAACAATGAGCAGTTCTCC. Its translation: CASSPSNTTNNEQFS.

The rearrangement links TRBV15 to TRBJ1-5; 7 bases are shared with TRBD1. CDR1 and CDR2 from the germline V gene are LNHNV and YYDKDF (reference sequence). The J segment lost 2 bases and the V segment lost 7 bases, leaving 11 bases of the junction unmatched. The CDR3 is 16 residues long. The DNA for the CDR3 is TGTGCCACCACTACAGGGGAGGCTGTCGGCAATCAGCCCCAGCATTTT. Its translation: CATTTGEAVGNQPQHF.

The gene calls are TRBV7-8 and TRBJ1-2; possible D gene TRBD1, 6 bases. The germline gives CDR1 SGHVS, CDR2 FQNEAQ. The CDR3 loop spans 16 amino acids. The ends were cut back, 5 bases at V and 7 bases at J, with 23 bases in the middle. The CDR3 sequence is CASSRRASGGAAGYTF. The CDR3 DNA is TGTGCCAGCAGCCGACGTGCTAGCGGGGGGGCAGCTGGCTACACCTTC. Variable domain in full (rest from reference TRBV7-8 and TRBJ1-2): GAGVSQSPRYKVAKRGQDVALRCDPISGHVSLFWYQQALGQGPEFLTYFQNEAQLDKSGLPSDRFFAERPEGSVSTLKIQRTQQEDSAVYLCASSRRASGGAAGYTFGSGTRLTVV.

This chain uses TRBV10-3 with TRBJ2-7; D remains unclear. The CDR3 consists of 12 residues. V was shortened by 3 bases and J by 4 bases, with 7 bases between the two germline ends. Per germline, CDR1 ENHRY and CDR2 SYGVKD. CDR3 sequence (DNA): TGTGCCATCAGTGACAGTAAATACGAGCAGTACTTC. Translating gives CAISDSKYEQYF.

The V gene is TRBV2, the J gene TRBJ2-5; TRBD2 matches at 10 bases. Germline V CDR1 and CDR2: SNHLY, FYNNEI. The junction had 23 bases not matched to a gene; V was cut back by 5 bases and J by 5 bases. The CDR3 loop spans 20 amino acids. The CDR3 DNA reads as TGTGCCAGCAGTATAGCCACAATCGATGAAGGGACTAGCGTGGTGGAGACCCAGTACTTC. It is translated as CASSIATIDEGTSVVETQYF.

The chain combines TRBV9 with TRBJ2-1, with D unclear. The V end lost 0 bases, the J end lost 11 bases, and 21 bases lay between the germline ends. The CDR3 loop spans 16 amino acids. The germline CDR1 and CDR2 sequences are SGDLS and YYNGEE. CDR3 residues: CASSVGAGPLEPQQFF. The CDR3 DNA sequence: TGTGCCAGCAGCGTAGGTGCCGGCCCCTTGGAGCCCCAGCAGTTCTTC.

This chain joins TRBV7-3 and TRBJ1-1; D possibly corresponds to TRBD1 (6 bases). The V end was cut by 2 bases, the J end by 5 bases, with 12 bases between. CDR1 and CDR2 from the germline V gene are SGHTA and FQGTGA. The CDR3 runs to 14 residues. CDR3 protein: CASSLVGGGTEAFF. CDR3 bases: TGTGCCAGCAGCTTAGTGGGAGGGGGAACTGAAGCTTTCTTT.

The DNA for the CDR3 is TGTGCCAGCAGCACGCCAGGTGTAGATACGCAGTATTTT. Its protein is CASSTPGVDTQYF. V usage is TRBV7-2 and J usage is TRBJ2-3; no clear D. This CDR3 is built from 13 residues. CDR1 is SGHTA and CDR2 is FQGNSA in the germline V gene. V was shortened by 5 bases and J by 5 bases, with 11 bases between the two germline ends.

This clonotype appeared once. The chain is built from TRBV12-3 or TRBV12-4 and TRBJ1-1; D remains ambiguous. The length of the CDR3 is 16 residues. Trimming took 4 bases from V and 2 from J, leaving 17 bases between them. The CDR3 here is CASSSANSQDNTEAFF. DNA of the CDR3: TGTGCCAGCAGTTCGGCCAACTCTCAGGATAACACTGAAGCTTTCTTT.

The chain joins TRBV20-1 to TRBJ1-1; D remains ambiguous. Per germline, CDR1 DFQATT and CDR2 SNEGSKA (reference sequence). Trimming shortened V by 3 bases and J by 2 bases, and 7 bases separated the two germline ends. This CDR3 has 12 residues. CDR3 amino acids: CSASYINTEAFF. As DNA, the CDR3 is TGCAGTGCTAGTTACATTAACACTGAAGCTTTCTTT.

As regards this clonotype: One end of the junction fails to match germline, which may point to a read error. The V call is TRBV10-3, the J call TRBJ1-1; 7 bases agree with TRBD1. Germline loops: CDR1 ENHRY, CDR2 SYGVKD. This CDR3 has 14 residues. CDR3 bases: TGCGCCATCAGTGCGACAGGGTTGGAAACTGAAGCTTTCTTT. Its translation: CAISATGLETEAFF.

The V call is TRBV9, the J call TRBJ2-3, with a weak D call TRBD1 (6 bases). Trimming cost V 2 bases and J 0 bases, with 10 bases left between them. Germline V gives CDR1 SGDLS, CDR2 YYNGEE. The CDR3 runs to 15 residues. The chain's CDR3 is CASSVGGNSTDTQYF. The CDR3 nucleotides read TGTGCCAGCAGCGTTGGGGGCAACAGCACAGATACGCAGTATTTT.